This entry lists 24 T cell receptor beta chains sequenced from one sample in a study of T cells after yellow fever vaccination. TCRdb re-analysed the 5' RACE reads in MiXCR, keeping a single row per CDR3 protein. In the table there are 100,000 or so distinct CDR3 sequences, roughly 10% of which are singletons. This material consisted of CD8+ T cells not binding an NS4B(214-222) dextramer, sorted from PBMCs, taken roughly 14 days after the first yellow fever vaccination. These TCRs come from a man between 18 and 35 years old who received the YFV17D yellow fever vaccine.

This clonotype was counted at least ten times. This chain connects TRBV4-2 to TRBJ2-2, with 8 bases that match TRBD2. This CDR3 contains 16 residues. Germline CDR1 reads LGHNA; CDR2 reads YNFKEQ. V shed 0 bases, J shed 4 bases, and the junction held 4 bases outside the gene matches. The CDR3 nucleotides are TGTGCCAGCAGCCAAGATCCGGGGGGGGCCACCGGGGAGCTGTTTTTT. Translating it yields CASSQDPGGATGELFF.

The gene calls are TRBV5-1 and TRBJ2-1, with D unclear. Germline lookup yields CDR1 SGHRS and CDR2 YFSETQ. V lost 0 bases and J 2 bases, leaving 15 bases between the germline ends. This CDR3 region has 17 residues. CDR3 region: CASSLAAQAPTYNEQFF. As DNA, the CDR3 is TGCGCCAGCAGCTTGGCAGCCCAGGCCCCGACCTACAATGAGCAGTTCTTC.

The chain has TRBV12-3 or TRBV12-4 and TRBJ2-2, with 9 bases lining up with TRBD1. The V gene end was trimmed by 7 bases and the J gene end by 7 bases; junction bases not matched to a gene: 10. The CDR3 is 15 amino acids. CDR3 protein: CASTPSGQGNGELFF. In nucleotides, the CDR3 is TGTGCCAGCACCCCGTCGGGACAGGGTAACGGGGAGCTGTTTTTT.

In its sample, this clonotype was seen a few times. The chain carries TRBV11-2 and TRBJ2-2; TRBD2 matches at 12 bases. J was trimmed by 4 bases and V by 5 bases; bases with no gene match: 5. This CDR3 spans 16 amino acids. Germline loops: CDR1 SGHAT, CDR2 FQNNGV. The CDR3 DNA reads TGTGCCAGCAGCCAAGGACTAGCGGGGATCACCGGGGAGCTGTTTTTT. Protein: CASSQGLAGITGELFF.

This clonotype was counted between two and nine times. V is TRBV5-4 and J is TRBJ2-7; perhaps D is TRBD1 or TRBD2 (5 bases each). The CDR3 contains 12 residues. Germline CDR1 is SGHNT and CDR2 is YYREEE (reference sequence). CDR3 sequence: CHTGPRSYEQYF. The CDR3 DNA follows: TGTCATACGGGGCCGAGGTCCTACGAGCAGTACTTC.

CDR3 sequence reads: CASSFSTGRYYTF. For the CDR3, the DNA is TGTGCCAGCAGTTTTTCGACAGGACGATACTACACCTTC. The chain combines TRBV28 with TRBJ1-2, with a possible D match to TRBD1 (6 bases). Germline V gives CDR1 MDHEN, CDR2 SYDVKM. The CDR3 is made up of 13 amino acids. V lost 3 bases and J lost 10, with 15 bases in between.

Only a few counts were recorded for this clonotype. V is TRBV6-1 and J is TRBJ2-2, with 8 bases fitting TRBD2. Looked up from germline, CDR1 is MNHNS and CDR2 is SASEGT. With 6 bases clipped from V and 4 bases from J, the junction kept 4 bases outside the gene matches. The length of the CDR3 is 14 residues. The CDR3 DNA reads TGTGCCAGCAGCGGCGGGGGGTTCACCGGGGAGCTGTTTTTT. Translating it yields CASSGGGFTGELFF.

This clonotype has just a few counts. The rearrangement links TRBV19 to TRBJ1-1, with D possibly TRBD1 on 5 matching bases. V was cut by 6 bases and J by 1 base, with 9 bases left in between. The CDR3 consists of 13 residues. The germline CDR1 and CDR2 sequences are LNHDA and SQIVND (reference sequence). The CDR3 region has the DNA TGTGCCAGTAGGACCGGGGCGAACACTGAAGCTTTCTTT. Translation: CASRTGANTEAFF.

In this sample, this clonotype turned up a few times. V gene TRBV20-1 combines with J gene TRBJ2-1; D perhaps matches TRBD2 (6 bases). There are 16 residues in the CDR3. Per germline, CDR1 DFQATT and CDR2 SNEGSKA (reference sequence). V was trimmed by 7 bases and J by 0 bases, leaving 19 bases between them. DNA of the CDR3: TGCAGTGAACTTACCCTAGCGTCTAGCTCCTACAATGAGCAGTTCTTC. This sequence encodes CSELTLASSSYNEQFF.

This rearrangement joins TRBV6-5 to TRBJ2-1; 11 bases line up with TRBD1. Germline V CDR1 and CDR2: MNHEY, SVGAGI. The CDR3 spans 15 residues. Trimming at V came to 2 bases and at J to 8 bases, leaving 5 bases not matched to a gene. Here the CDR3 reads CASSYGQGAGHEQFF. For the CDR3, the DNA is TGTGCCAGCAGTTACGGACAGGGGGCAGGCCATGAGCAGTTCTTC.

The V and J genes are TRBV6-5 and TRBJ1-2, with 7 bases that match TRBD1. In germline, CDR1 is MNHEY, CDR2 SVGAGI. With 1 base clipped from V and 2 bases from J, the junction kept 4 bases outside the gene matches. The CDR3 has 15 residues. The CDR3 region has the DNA TGTGCCAGCAGTTACTGGGACAGTTCAAACTATGGCTACACCTTC. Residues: CASSYWDSSNYGYTF.

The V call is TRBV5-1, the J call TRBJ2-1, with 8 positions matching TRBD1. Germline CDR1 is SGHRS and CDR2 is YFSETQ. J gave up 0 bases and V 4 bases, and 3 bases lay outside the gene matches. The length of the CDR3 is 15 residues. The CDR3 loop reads CASSPDRASYNEQFF. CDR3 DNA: TGCGCCAGCAGCCCGGACAGGGCCTCCTACAATGAGCAGTTCTTC.

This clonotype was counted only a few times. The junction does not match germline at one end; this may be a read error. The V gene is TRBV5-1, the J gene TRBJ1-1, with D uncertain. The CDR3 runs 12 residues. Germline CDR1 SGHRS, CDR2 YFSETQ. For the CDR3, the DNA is TGCGCCAGCGGCTTTCCCAACACTGAAGCTTTCTTT. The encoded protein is CASGFPNTEAFF.

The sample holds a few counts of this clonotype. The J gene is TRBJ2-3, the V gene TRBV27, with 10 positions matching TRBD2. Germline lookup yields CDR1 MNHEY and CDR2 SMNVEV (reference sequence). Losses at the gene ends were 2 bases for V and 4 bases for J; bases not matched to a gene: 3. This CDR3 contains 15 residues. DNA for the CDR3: TGTGCCAGCAGTTTAAGCGGGGGGGCCGCAGATACGCAGTATTTT. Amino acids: CASSLSGGAADTQYF.

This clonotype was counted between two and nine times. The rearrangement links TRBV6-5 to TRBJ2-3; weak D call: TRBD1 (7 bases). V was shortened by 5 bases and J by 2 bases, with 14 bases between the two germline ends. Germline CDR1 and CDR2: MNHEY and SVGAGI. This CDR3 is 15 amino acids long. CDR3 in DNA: TGTGCCAGCAGTCGGGGGACAGAAGACACAGATACGCAGTATTTT. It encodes CASSRGTEDTDTQYF.

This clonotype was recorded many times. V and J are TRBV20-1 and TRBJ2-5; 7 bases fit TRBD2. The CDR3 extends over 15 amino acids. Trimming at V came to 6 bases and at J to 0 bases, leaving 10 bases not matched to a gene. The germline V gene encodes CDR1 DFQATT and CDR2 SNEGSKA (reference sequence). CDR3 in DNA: TGCAGTGCCCCCCATCCGGGACTATACCAAGAGACCCAGTACTTC. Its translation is CSAPHPGLYQETQYF.

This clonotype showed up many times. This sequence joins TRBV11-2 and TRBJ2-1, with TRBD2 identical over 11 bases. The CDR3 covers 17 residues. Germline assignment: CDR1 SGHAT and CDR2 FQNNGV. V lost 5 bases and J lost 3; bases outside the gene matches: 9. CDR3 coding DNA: TGTGCCAGCAGCGCAAGGGGACTAGCGGACCTCTACAATGAGCAGTTCTTC. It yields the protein CASSARGLADLYNEQFF.

DNA for the CDR3: TGTGCCAGCAGCTCGAGTGAAAAACTGTTTTTT. As protein: CASSSSEKLFF. The chain carries TRBV11-2 and TRBJ1-4; D is unresolved. Trimming shortened V by 4 bases and J by 7 bases, and 4 bases separated the two germline ends. The CDR3 covers 11 residues. In germline, CDR1 is SGHAT, CDR2 FQNNGV. The full variable domain, rest sourced from reference TRBV11-2 and TRBJ1-4, is EAGVAQSPRYKIIEKRQSVAFWCNPISGHATLYWYQQILGQGPKLLIQFQNNGVVDDSQLPKDRFSAERLKGVDSTLKIQPAKLEDSAVYLCASSSSEKLFFGSGTQLSVL.

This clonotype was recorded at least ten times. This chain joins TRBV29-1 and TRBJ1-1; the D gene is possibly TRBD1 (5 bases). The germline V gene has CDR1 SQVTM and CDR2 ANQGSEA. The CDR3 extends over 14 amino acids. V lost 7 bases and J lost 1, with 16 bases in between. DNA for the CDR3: TGCAGCGCCCATGGACATACCTCGAACACTGAAGCTTTCTTT. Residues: CSAHGHTSNTEAFF.

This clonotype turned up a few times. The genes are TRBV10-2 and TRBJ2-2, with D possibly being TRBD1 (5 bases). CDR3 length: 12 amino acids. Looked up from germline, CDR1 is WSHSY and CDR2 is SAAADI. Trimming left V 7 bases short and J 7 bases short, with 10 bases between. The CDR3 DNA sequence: TGCGCCAGCACAGGGTTGATCGGGGAGCTGTTTTTT. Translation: CASTGLIGELFF.

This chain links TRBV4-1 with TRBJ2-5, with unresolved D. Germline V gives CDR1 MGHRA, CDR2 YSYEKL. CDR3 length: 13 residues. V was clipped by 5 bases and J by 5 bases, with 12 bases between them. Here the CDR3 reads CASSSNNIETQYF. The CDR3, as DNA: TGCGCCAGCAGCTCCAATAATATCGAGACCCAGTACTTC.

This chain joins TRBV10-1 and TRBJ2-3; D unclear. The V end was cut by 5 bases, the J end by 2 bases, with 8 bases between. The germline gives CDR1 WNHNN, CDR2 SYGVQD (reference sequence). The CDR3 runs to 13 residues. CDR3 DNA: TGCGCCAGCAGTTCGGACCTCACAGATACGCAGTATTTT. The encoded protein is CASSSDLTDTQYF.

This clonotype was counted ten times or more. CDR3 protein: CASSLEGARPLEQYF. The CDR3, as DNA: TGTGCCAGCAGTCTAGAGGGGGCTCGCCCCTTAGAGCAGTACTTC. The chain has TRBV6-1 and TRBJ2-7; 7 nucleotides line up with TRBD1. The CDR3 contains 15 residues. The J segment lost 7 bases and the V segment lost 5 bases, leaving 14 bases of the junction unmatched. The V gene's germline CDR1 is MNHNS and CDR2 SASEGT.

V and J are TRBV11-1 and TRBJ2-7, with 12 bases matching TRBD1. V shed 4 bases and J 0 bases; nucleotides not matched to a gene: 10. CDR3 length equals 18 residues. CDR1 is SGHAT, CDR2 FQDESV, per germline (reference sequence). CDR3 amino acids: CASSSSRDRGPSSYEQYV. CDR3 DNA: TGTGCCAGCAGCTCTAGCCGGGACAGGGGGCCTAGCTCCTACGAGCAGTACGTC.